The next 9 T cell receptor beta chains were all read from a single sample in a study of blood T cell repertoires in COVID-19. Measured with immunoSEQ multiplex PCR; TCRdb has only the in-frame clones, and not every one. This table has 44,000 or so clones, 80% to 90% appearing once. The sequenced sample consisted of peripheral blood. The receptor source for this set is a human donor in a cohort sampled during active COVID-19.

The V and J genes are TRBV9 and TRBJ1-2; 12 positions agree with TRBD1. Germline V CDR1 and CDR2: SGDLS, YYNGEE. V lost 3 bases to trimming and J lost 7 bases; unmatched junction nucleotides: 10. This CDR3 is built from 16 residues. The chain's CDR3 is CASSDAGTGGASGYTF. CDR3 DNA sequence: TGTGCCAGCAGCGACGCAGGGACAGGGGGCGCGTCTGGCTACACCTTC.

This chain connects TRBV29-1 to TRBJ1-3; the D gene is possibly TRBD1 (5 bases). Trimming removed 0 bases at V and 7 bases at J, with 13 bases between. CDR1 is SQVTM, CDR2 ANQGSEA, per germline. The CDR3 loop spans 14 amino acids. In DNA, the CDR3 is TGCAGCGTTGAAGATCACCAGGGCCTGAACACCATATATTTT. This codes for CSVEDHQGLNTIYF.

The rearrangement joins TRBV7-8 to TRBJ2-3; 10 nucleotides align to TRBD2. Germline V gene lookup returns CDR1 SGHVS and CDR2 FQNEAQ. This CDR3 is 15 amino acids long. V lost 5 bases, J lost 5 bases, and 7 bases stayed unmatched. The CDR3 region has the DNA TGTGCCAGCAGCCGGACTAGCGGCGAGATAGATACGCAGTATTTT. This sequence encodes CASSRTSGEIDTQYF.

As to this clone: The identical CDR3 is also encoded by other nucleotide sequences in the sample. The CDR3 DNA reads as TGTGCCAGCAGCGTGGGCAGGGGCACAGATACGCAGTATTTT. Its translation: CASSVGRGTDTQYF. The V call is TRBV9, the J call TRBJ2-3; a possible D gene is TRBD1 (5 bases). The germline gives CDR1 SGDLS, CDR2 YYNGEE. The V gene lost 2 bases and the J gene lost 1 base, with 8 bases spanning the gap. This CDR3 contains 14 residues.

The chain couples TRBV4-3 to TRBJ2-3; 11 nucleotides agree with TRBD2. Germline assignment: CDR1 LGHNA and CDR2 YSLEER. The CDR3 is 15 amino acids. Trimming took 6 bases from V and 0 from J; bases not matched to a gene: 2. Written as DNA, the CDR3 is TGCGCCAGCAGTTGGACTAGCGGGAGCACAGATACGCAGTATTTT. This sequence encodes CASSWTSGSTDTQYF.

CDR3 coding DNA: TGTGCCAGCAGCCCTCTAGGGACAGGGTTAGCCGGGGAGCTGTTTTTT. This encodes CASSPLGTGLAGELFF. The genes are TRBV7-3 and TRBJ2-2; 9 bases are a match to TRBD1. The junction had 10 bases not matched to a gene; V was cut back by 5 bases and J by 6 bases. Germline lookup yields CDR1 SGHTA and CDR2 FQGTGA. The CDR3 consists of 16 residues.

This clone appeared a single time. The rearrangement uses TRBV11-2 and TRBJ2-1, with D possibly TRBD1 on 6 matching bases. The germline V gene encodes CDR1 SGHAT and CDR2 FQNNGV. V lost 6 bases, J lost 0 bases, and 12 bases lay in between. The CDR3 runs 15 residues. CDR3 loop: CASSFTGSSYNEQFF. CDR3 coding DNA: TGTGCCAGCAGTTTCACAGGGAGCTCCTACAATGAGCAGTTCTTC.

Here the CDR3 reads CASSQENTGELFF. The CDR3 bases are TGTGCCAGCAGTCAGGAGAACACCGGGGAGCTGTTTTTT. The chain uses TRBV6-4 and TRBJ2-2; D call uncertain. Germline V CDR1 and CDR2: MRHNA, SNTAGT. This CDR3 region has 13 residues. Between the trimmed V and J ends, which lost 5 bases and 1 base, there was a span of 5 bases.

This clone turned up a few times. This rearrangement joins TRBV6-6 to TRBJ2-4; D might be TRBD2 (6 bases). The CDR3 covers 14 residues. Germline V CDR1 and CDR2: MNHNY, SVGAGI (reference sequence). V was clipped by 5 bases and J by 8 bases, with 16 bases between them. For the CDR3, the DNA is TGTGCCAGCAGTCACTTAGGGGAGGTCGACATTCAGTACTTC. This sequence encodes CASSHLGEVDIQYF.